This T cell receptor beta chain was sequenced in a study of identical twins. The CDR3 is made up of 13 amino acids. Germline CDR1 reads DFQATT; CDR2 reads SNEGSKA (reference sequence). The V end lost 1 base, the J end lost 2 bases, and 6 bases lay between the germline ends. Study conclusions and caveats: Surplus twin overlap in beta out-of-frame sequences was less pronounced. Donors were not followed over many years; analysis was cross-sectional. Out-of-frame alpha sequences common to twins were enriched for low generation probability.

Ten or more counts support this clonotype. Its antigen is not known. Unique molecular identifiers were present on the cDNA, which also gained a universal primer site by template switching. MiXCR, applied by TCRdb to the 5' RACE reads, yields one record per CDR3 protein. The table shows 550,000 to 800,000 distinct CDR3 sequences, with about 7% occurring only once. This sample also belongs to another study, concerning yellow fever vaccine responses in identical twins.

Sequenced material: PBMCs. The rearrangement links TRBV20-1 to TRBJ2-1; D uncertain. The clonotype originates from a young woman in good health. CDR3 nucleotides: TGCAGTGCTAGAGGACCGCCCTACAATGAGCAGTTCTTC. Translating gives CSARGPPYNEQFF.